The 21 T cell receptor beta chains presented below share a single source sample, sequenced in a study of blood T cell repertoires in COVID-19. Repertoires were generated with immunoSEQ multiplex PCR, while TCRdb's copy carries only in-frame clones and drops some. Of approximately 220,000 clones in the sample, 65% to 90% are singletons; the top ten hold roughly 3.8%. What was sequenced was PBMCs or T cells enriched from blood (not recorded which). The receptors shown here come from a woman aged 40 to 50 with acute COVID-19.

The rearrangement links TRBV6-2 or TRBV6-3 to TRBJ1-5; no reliable D call. The CDR3 is made up of 12 amino acids. V lost 3 bases, J lost 6 bases, and 6 bases lay in between. The germline V gene encodes CDR1 MNHEY and CDR2 SVGEGT. CDR3 region: CASSYLGQPQHF. The CDR3 bases are TGTGCCAGCAGTTATCTAGGTCAGCCCCAGCATTTT.

This CDR3 is CASSVSGKSYNEQFF. The CDR3 DNA is TGTGCCAGCAGCGTCAGCGGGAAATCTTACAATGAGCAGTTCTTC. The chain joins TRBV9 to TRBJ2-1; 7 nucleotides agree with TRBD2. CDR1 is SGDLS, CDR2 YYNGEE, per germline. J gave up 4 bases and V 2 bases, and 6 bases lay outside the gene matches. This CDR3 spans 15 amino acids.

The V and J genes are TRBV4-2 and TRBJ2-7; the D is unclear. CDR1 and CDR2 from the germline V gene are LGHNA and YNFKEQ. Trimming shortened V by 0 bases and J by 9 bases, and 9 bases separated the two germline ends. There are 12 residues in the CDR3. CDR3 DNA: TGTGCCAGCAGCCAAGAAGCTACGAGGCAGTACTTC. The encoded protein is CASSQEATRQYF.

This chain connects TRBV6-2 or TRBV6-3 to TRBJ2-7, with TRBD2 matching over 7 bases. CDR1 and CDR2 from the germline V gene are MNHEY and SVGEGT. The V gene end was trimmed by 2 bases and the J gene end by 3 bases; junction bases not matched to a gene: 1. CDR3 length equals 13 residues. The CDR3 is CASSYRTSYEQYF. In nucleotides, the CDR3 is TGTGCCAGCAGTTACAGGACTAGCTACGAGCAGTACTTC.

This chain connects TRBV30 to TRBJ2-5; no reliable D call. V was pared by 0 bases and J by 7 bases, with 12 bases between. Germline V lookup: CDR1 GTSNPN, CDR2 SVGIG (reference sequence). This CDR3 spans 13 amino acids. CDR3 amino acids: CAWSVLISGTQYF. The CDR3 DNA reads TGTGCCTGGAGTGTTCTAATTTCCGGGACCCAGTACTTC.

Concerning this clone: A much larger clonotype is one base distant, so this may be a read error. The chain is built from TRBV2 and TRBJ2-1, with D maybe TRBD2 (6 bases). V gave up 4 bases and J gave up 8 bases, with 18 bases separating them. In germline, CDR1 is SNHLY, CDR2 FYNNEI. The CDR3 spans 15 residues. CDR3 sequence (DNA): TGTGCCAGCAGTGTAGGTAGCAGGAGGGTCCATGAGCAGTTCTTC. Its translation is CASSVGSRRVHEQFF.

This chain joins TRBV7-8 and TRBJ1-1; TRBD1 might be the D (5 bases). CDR1 and CDR2 from the germline V gene are SGHVS and FQNEAQ. The V gene lost 4 bases and the J gene lost 1 base, with 10 bases spanning the gap. This CDR3 spans 14 amino acids. The CDR3 sequence is CASSWGGRNTEAFF. The CDR3 DNA follows: TGTGCCAGCAGCTGGGGGGGGAGGAACACTGAAGCTTTCTTT.

The chain carries TRBV3-1 (or the pseudogene TRBV3-2) and TRBJ2-3; 8 bases line up with TRBD2. In germline, CDR1 is LGHDT, CDR2 YNNKEL (reference sequence). With V trimmed by 0 bases and J by 6 bases, 8 bases remained unmatched. There are 16 residues in the CDR3. The CDR3 sequence: CASSQDGLAGYDTQYF. The CDR3 nucleotides read TGTGCCAGCAGCCAAGATGGCCTAGCGGGTTACGATACGCAGTATTTT.

The rearrangement links TRBV6-4 to TRBJ2-1, with a weak D call TRBD1 (6 bases). Germline V gene lookup returns CDR1 MRHNA and CDR2 SNTAGT. With 4 bases removed from V and 3 bases from J, the gap between germline ends came to 16 bases. CDR3 length: 16 residues. Written as DNA, the CDR3 is TGTGCCAGCAGTGCCGAAGGACAGCTAAACTACAATGAGCAGTTCTTC. Its translation: CASSAEGQLNYNEQFF.

The rearrangement links TRBV27 to TRBJ1-5, with a tentative D call TRBD1 (6 bases). V lost 6 bases and J lost 0, with 15 bases in between. The CDR3 has 16 residues. The germline V gene has CDR1 MNHEY and CDR2 SMNVEV (reference sequence). In DNA, the CDR3 is TGTGCCAGCAGCGCGGGGGGCCACTATAGCAATCAGCCCCAGCATTTT. It codes for CASSAGGHYSNQPQHF.

The V call is TRBV28, the J call TRBJ2-7; the D gene is possibly TRBD2 (5 bases). Germline CDR1 is MDHEN and CDR2 is SYDVKM. V dropped 4 bases and J dropped 1 base, with 20 bases sitting between them. The CDR3 runs 17 residues. The CDR3 region has the DNA TGTGCCAGCAGTTCTACGGGGAGAGGGAGCCTATCCTACGAGCAGTACTTC. Protein: CASSSTGRGSLSYEQYF.

This rearrangement joins TRBV18 to TRBJ2-3, with 7 bases identical to TRBD2. Germline-derived CDR1 and CDR2 are KGHSH and LQKENI. V lost 2 bases, J lost 5 bases, and 4 bases stayed unmatched. CDR3 length: 14 amino acids. CDR3 nucleotides: TGTGCCAGCTCACCAAACGGGGGGAGAGATACGCAGTATTTT. Its protein product is CASSPNGGRDTQYF.

The table lists this clone with a count of one. V is TRBV28 and J is TRBJ1-5, with TRBD1 matching over 7 bases. V lost 2 bases to trimming and J lost 4 bases; unmatched junction nucleotides: 14. Germline CDR1 MDHEN, CDR2 SYDVKM. This CDR3 region has 18 residues. Here the CDR3 DNA reads TGTGCCAGCAGTTTAGAGTGGGGGGCGACAGGGCGAAATCAGCCCCAGCATTTT. This codes for CASSLEWGATGRNQPQHF.

V and J are TRBV29-1 and TRBJ2-1, with TRBD1 identical over 7 bases. The CDR3 totals 13 residues. Germline V gene lookup returns CDR1 SQVTM and CDR2 ANQGSEA. V was pared by 4 bases and J by 5 bases, with 5 bases of the junction left unmatched. Here the CDR3 reads CSVGRTGNNEQFF. The CDR3 DNA sequence: TGCAGCGTTGGACGGACAGGTAACAATGAGCAGTTCTTC.

V usage is TRBV5-1 and J usage is TRBJ1-6, with D hard to call. With 4 bases removed from V and 9 bases from J, the gap between germline ends came to 11 bases. The CDR3 is 13 amino acids. CDR1 is SGHRS, CDR2 YFSETQ, per germline. CDR3 nucleotides: TGCGCCAGCAGCCCCGAAGGGAGTTCACCCCTCCACTTT. The encoded protein is CASSPEGSSPLHF.

V usage is TRBV27 and J usage is TRBJ2-7; 7 nucleotides agree with TRBD2. V gave up 6 bases and J gave up 4 bases; unmatched junction bases: 9. This CDR3 has 14 amino acids. The germline gives CDR1 MNHEY, CDR2 SMNVEV (reference sequence). CDR3 residues: CASRTGLVVYEQYF. The DNA for the CDR3 is TGTGCCAGCAGAACTGGACTAGTGGTGTACGAGCAGTACTTC.

This clone has only one observation. The chain carries TRBV7-2 and TRBJ2-7; the match to TRBD2 covers 11 bases. The germline gives CDR1 SGHTA, CDR2 FQGNSA. The CDR3 sequence is 18 residues long. Trimming removed 3 bases from V and 2 bases from J; junction bases left unmatched: 12. CDR3 coding DNA: TGTGCCAGCAGCTTTATGCTAGCGGGAGGCTCGGCAGCCTACGAGCAGTACTTC. Translation gives CASSFMLAGGSAAYEQYF.

This clone was observed a few times. The chain employs TRBV4-2 and TRBJ2-2; 12 bases map to TRBD2. The CDR3 consists of 17 residues. CDR1 is LGHNA and CDR2 is YNFKEQ in the germline V gene. Trimming took 0 bases from V and 5 from J; bases not matched to a gene: 4. The CDR3 spells CASSQDLAGGRTGELFF. The CDR3 coding sequence is TGTGCCAGCAGCCAAGACCTAGCGGGAGGGAGGACCGGGGAGCTGTTTTTT.

The chain links TRBV12-3 or TRBV12-4 to TRBJ1-5; D remains unclear. Trimming cost V 6 bases and J 6 bases, with 9 bases left between them. This CDR3 has 12 residues. In DNA, the CDR3 is TGTGCCAGCAGAGGTCTAGGTCAGCCCCAGCATTTT. The encoded protein is CASRGLGQPQHF.

CDR3 in DNA: TGTGCCAGCAGCCCCAGGGACTCCTACGAGCAGTACTTC. It translates to CASSPRDSYEQYF. The chain combines TRBV28 with TRBJ2-7; D perhaps matches TRBD1 (5 bases). Germline V CDR1 and CDR2: MDHEN, SYDVKM. V shed 6 bases and J shed 0 bases, with 9 bases lying between them. This CDR3 has 13 amino acids.

This CDR3 is CASSFRDRGRMNTEAFF. The DNA of the CDR3 is TGTGCCAGCAGCTTCCGGGACAGGGGGCGAATGAACACTGAAGCTTTCTTT. The genes are TRBV11-2 and TRBJ1-1; 12 bases line up with TRBD1. This CDR3 is built from 17 residues. Germline values: CDR1 SGHAT, CDR2 FQNNGV. The ends lost 3 bases at V and 0 bases at J; junction bases unmatched: 5.